This T cell receptor beta chain emerged from a study of CD8 T cells in Susac syndrome. V dropped 6 bases and J dropped 7 bases, with 19 bases sitting between them. This CDR3 region has 14 residues. Germline CDR1 reads DFQATT; CDR2 reads SNEGSKA (reference sequence). TEMRA cells were FACS-enriched, while CD8+ and CD4+ T cells were negatively isolated. RNA was extracted with the RNeasy kit, and a quantity of roughly 0.5 to 1 ug was reverse transcribed using random hexamers. MiXCR was run by TCRdb on the immunoSEQ multiplex PCR reads, yielding one entry per CDR3 protein. The data contain about 80,000 distinct CDR3 sequences, around 96% of them singletons.

This chain links TRBV20-1 with TRBJ1-5; a possible D gene is TRBD1 (6 bases). The clonotype comes from a human donor with Susac syndrome. The source material was CD8+ T cells from PBMCs. CDR3 loop: CSARQTGDPQPQHF. The DNA of the CDR3 is TGCAGTGCCCGCCAGACAGGAGATCCCCAGCCCCAGCATTTT.